Sequencing of this TCR beta chain was carried out in a study of blood T cell repertoires in COVID-19. Turning to the study itself: Acute and convalescent COVID-19 samples came from the United States, Italy and Spain.

Germline V gene lookup returns CDR1 SGHTA and CDR2 FQGNSA. The length of the CDR3 is 14 residues. V was clipped by 5 bases and J by 5 bases, with 12 bases between them. Assay: immunoSEQ multiplex PCR; the TCRdb copy retains only in-frame clones and omits some. The sample consists of 200,000 to 250,000 clones, more than 80% of them appearing once. Allocation to cohorts depended on clinical history reported by the participants. The chain couples TRBV7-2 to TRBJ2-2; D is perhaps TRBD1 (6 bases). Sequencing was carried out using PBMCs or T cells enriched from blood (not recorded which). This clonotype was sampled from a man between 60 and 75 years old who had recovered from COVID-19. The CDR3 DNA is TGTGCCAGCAGCAAACCTACAGGGACCGGGGAGCTGTTTTTT. Translation: CASSKPTGTGELFF.